One sample yielded the 14 T cell receptor beta chains listed below, sequenced in a study of identical twins. Via MiXCR, TCRdb re-called the 5' RACE reads, giving one row per CDR3 protein. The sample lists some 1,700,000 distinct CDR3 sequences; under 35% were seen once. Sequenced input: cord blood. The source of these receptors is a newborn girl in good health.

This chain links TRBV7-9 with TRBJ2-4, with TRBD2 as a possible D gene (5 bases). CDR3 length: 14 amino acids. Trimming shortened V by 5 bases and J by 9 bases, and 17 bases separated the two germline ends. Looked up from germline, CDR1 is SEHNR and CDR2 is FQNEAQ (reference sequence). The CDR3 DNA reads TGTGCCAGCAGCCCGGTGTCTAGCAGGAGCATTCAGTACTTC. Its translation: CASSPVSSRSIQYF.

As regards this clonotype: This clone may be a read error of a much larger clone one base away. The gene calls are TRBV29-1 and TRBJ2-3; D remains unclear. The germline V gene encodes CDR1 SQVTM and CDR2 ANQGSEA. The CDR3 loop spans 13 amino acids. V was shortened by 5 bases and J by 10 bases, with 19 bases between the two germline ends. The CDR3 DNA sequence: TGCAGCGTTTGCCGGCGACCATCCGATGCGCAGTATTTT. Translation gives CSVCRRPSDAQYF.

This clonotype was counted a few times. The J gene is TRBJ1-4, the V gene TRBV10-3, with TRBD1 matching over 9 bases. The J segment lost 4 bases and the V segment lost 4 bases, leaving 1 base of the junction unmatched. The CDR3 totals 14 residues. Germline V lookup: CDR1 ENHRY, CDR2 SYGVKD. CDR3 bases: TGTGCCATCAGTGCGGGACAGGGTAATGAAAAACTGTTTTTT. Residues: CAISAGQGNEKLFF.

This chain uses TRBV28 with TRBJ1-1; 7 bases match TRBD1. This CDR3 is built from 14 residues. Looked up from germline, CDR1 is MDHEN and CDR2 is SYDVKM. The ends lost 7 bases at V and 5 bases at J; junction bases unmatched: 10. CDR3 nucleotides: TGTGCCAGCATTACCCGACAGGGAGGGACTGAAGCTTTCTTT. This sequence encodes CASITRQGGTEAFF.

This clonotype came up a few times. This chain uses TRBV29-1 with TRBJ2-1; D gene uncertain. CDR1 and CDR2 (germline): SQVTM, ANQGSEA. The CDR3 extends over 14 amino acids. With 4 bases removed from V and 0 bases from J, the gap between germline ends came to 10 bases. CDR3 sequence: CSVGRQDSYNEQFF. The CDR3 DNA is TGCAGCGTTGGGCGACAAGACTCCTACAATGAGCAGTTCTTC.

As regards this clonotype: An end of the junction does not agree with germline; a read error may underlie this. V usage is TRBV12-3 or TRBV12-4 and J usage is TRBJ2-7; no reliable D call. CDR3 length: 11 amino acids. The CDR3 spells CASSASCEQYF. CDR3 in DNA: TGTGCCAGCAGTGCATCCTGCGAGCAGTACTTC.

This clonotype was counted at least ten times. The chain links TRBV2 to TRBJ2-3, with TRBD2 matching over 8 bases. From germline, CDR1 is SNHLY and CDR2 FYNNEI. The CDR3 covers 14 residues. After removal of 11 bases from V and 4 bases from J, the junction contained 11 bases not matched to a gene. The CDR3 region has the DNA TGTGCCGCCCGGCGGACTAGCCCCGCAGATACGCAGTATTTT. Protein product: CAARRTSPADTQYF.

This sequence joins TRBV20-1 and TRBJ2-1; 14 positions agree with TRBD2. The CDR3 is 14 residues long. V dropped 3 bases and J dropped 7; count of bases not matched to a gene: 2. Germline V lookup: CDR1 DFQATT, CDR2 SNEGSKA (reference sequence). This CDR3 is CSASGTSGRNEQFF. CDR3 DNA sequence: TGCAGTGCTAGTGGGACTAGCGGGAGAAATGAGCAGTTCTTC.

The chain couples TRBV20-1 to TRBJ2-7; D gene ambiguous. From germline, CDR1 is DFQATT and CDR2 SNEGSKA (reference sequence). The CDR3 has 12 residues. The V and J ends lost 1 base and 2 bases respectively, with 6 bases between them. CDR3 region: CSARAKAYEQYF. The CDR3 nucleotides are TGCAGTGCTAGAGCTAAAGCCTACGAGCAGTACTTC.

V usage is TRBV27 and J usage is TRBJ1-2; D is ambiguous. This CDR3 comprises 14 residues. Trimming left V 4 bases short and J 2 bases short, with 11 bases between. Germline V lookup: CDR1 MNHEY, CDR2 SMNVEV (reference sequence). The CDR3 sequence: CASSSGSKNYGYTF. DNA for the CDR3: TGTGCCAGCAGTTCTGGGTCGAAGAACTATGGCTACACCTTC.

V usage is TRBV28 and J usage is TRBJ1-5, with 8 positions matching TRBD1. This CDR3 region has 17 residues. Trimming removed 2 bases from V and 0 bases from J; junction bases left unmatched: 6. Germline CDR1 reads MDHEN; CDR2 reads SYDVKM. The CDR3 DNA sequence: TGTGCCAGCAGTTTACCTTCCGGGACAGGTAGCAATCAGCCCCAGCATTTT. Residues: CASSLPSGTGSNQPQHF.

This chain connects TRBV5-6 to TRBJ2-1, with 9 bases aligning to TRBD2. The CDR3 has 17 amino acids. Germline assignment: CDR1 SGHDT and CDR2 YYEEEE. V shed 2 bases and J 5 bases; nucleotides not matched to a gene: 11. The CDR3 is CASSFSPKAGGHNEQFF. The CDR3 coding sequence is TGTGCCAGCAGCTTTTCCCCGAAAGCGGGGGGACACAATGAGCAGTTCTTC.

The chain employs TRBV15 and TRBJ2-7; D is unresolved. V was pared by 8 bases and J by 2 bases, with 13 bases between. Germline V gene sequence: CDR1 LNHNV, CDR2 YYDKDF (reference sequence). CDR3 length: 13 amino acids. CDR3 DNA sequence: TGTGCCACCTCTTTGTGGATCACCTACGAGCAGTACTTC. The encoded protein is CATSLWITYEQYF.

V usage is TRBV12-3 or TRBV12-4 and J usage is TRBJ2-3; TRBD1 matches at 11 bases. After removal of 3 bases from V and 9 bases from J, the junction contained 11 bases not matched to a gene. The CDR3 runs to 16 residues. The CDR3 region has the DNA TGTGCCAGCAGTTTGTCTGGGACAGGGGGGCGGCGGACGCAGTATTTT. Protein: CASSLSGTGGRRTQYF.